This T cell receptor beta chain is from a study of cytomegalovirus exposure and HLA in healthy donors. The wider study: The Caucasian-associated ancestry cluster held roughly 78% of a few hundred genotyped donors. The study, taken as a whole, reports: Available immune exposure information was restricted to CMV serostatus only. There was a cluster of highly shared sequence variants that was likely a sequencing artifact.

Note on this clone: The target antigen is unknown.

The germline gives CDR1 MDHEN, CDR2 SYDVKM. V dropped 7 bases and J dropped 5 bases, with 12 bases sitting between them. The CDR3 has 12 residues. Primers: 60 Vbeta forward and 13 Jbeta reverse. The repertoire was sequenced with immunoSEQ multiplex PCR; TCRdb's copy has only in-frame clones and lacks some. Listed are about 200,000 clones; roughly 0.7% falls within the top ten. Sequences were obtained from PBMCs. J is TRBJ2-7 and V is TRBV28, with a possible D match to TRBD1 (5 bases). The sequence derives from a boy younger than 18 in good health and CMV-seronegative. The CDR3 region has the DNA TGTGCCAGCAAAGGGGTCCGCGACGAGCAGTACTTC. It codes for CASKGVRDEQYF.